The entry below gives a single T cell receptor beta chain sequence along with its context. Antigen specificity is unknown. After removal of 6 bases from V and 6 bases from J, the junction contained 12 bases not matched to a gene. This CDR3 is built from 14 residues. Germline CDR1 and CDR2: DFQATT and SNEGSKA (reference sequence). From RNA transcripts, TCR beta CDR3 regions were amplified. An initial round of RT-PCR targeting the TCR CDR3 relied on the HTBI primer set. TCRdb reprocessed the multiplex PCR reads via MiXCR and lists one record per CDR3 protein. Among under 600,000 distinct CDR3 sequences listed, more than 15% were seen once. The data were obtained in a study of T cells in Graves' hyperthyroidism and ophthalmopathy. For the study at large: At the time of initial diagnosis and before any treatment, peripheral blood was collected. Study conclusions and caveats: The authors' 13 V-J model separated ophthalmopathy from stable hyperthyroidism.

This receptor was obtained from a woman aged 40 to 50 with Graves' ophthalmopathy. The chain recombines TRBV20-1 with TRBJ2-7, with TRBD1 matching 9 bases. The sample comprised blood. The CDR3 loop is CSARRGTGFREQYF. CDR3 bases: TGCAGTGCCCGGCGCGGGACAGGGTTTCGCGAGCAGTACTTC.